This is a list of T cell receptor beta chains from one sample in a study of shared clonotypes between healthy human individuals. Profiling relied on immunoSEQ multiplex PCR, and the TCRdb table lists in-frame clones only, not all of them. Here the sample spans some 1,600,000 clones, around 98% being singletons. The sequenced sample consisted of naive CD4+ T cells sorted from blood. These receptors came from a man aged 25-45 years in good health. The CDR3 runs from the conserved cysteine through the conserved F or W. D genes are given only for firm matches. The listing skips clone size in some rows; elsewhere it reads once, few, many or a size class.

d_gene: TRBD1
abundance: NA
v_gene: TRBV25-1
j_gene: TRBJ1-4
CDR3aa: CASSAPGTGAEKLFF
CDR3nt: TGTGCCAGCAGTGCACCCGGGACAGGGGCTGAAAAACTGTTTTTT

d_gene: NA
abundance: NA
v_gene: TRBV2
j_gene: TRBJ2-2
CDR3aa: CASRREAGELFF
CDR3nt: TGTGCCAGCAGGAGGGAGGCCGGGGAGCTGTTTTTT

d_gene: NA
abundance: NA
v_gene: TRBV7-2
j_gene: TRBJ2-3
CDR3aa: CASSQQLTDTQYF
CDR3nt: TGTGCCAGCAGCCAGCAACTAACAGATACGCAGTATTTT

d_gene: TRBD2
abundance: NA
v_gene: TRBV27
j_gene: TRBJ2-7
CDR3aa: CASSTSPGSIYEQYF
CDR3nt: TGTGCCAGCTCGACTAGCCCCGGGTCGATCTACGAGCAGTACTTC

d_gene: TRBD1
abundance: NA
v_gene: TRBV28
j_gene: TRBJ2-1
CDR3aa: CASSLRGPEENEQFF
CDR3nt: TGTGCCAGCAGTTTGAGGGGGCCAGAGGAGAATGAGCAGTTCTTC

d_gene: NA
abundance: NA
v_gene: TRBV20-1
j_gene: TRBJ2-7
CDR3aa: CSAKASVEQYF
CDR3nt: TGCAGTGCTAAGGCCTCCGTCGAGCAGTACTTC

d_gene: TRBD1
abundance: NA
v_gene: TRBV7-2
j_gene: TRBJ2-7
CDR3aa: CASSTTGFGSYEQYF
CDR3nt: TGTGCCAGCAGCACGACAGGGTTTGGATCCTACGAGCAGTACTTC

d_gene: TRBD1
abundance: NA
v_gene: TRBV18
j_gene: TRBJ2-7
CDR3aa: CASSPRQGDSYEQYF
CDR3nt: TGTGCCAGCTCACCGAGACAGGGGGACTCCTACGAGCAGTACTTC

d_gene: NA
abundance: NA
v_gene: TRBV15
j_gene: TRBJ1-2
CDR3aa: CATSRELGTNYGYTF
CDR3nt: TGTGCCACCAGCAGAGAACTAGGGACTAACTATGGCTACACCTTC

d_gene: TRBD1
abundance: NA
v_gene: TRBV10-1
j_gene: TRBJ2-7
CDR3aa: CASSKGQGIYEQYF
CDR3nt: TGCGCCAGCAGTAAGGGACAGGGGATTTACGAGCAGTACTTC

d_gene: NA
abundance: NA
v_gene: TRBV21-1
j_gene: TRBJ1-4
CDR3aa: CASSKVKMGMGPFNDKLFF
CDR3nt: TGTGCCAGCAGCAAAGTTAAGATGGGGATGGGCCCGTTTAATGACAAACTGTTTTTT

d_gene: NA
abundance: once
v_gene: TRBV5-6
j_gene: TRBJ2-3
CDR3aa: CASSLVGSTLLDTQYF
CDR3nt: TGTGCCAGCAGCTTGGTCGGCAGCACCCTTTTAGATACGCAGTATTTT

d_gene: TRBD1
abundance: NA
v_gene: TRBV28
j_gene: TRBJ1-5
CDR3aa: CASSPGQGMVNQPQHF
CDR3nt: TGTGCCAGCAGTCCAGGACAGGGTATGGTCAATCAGCCCCAGCATTTT

d_gene: NA
abundance: NA
v_gene: TRBV19
j_gene: TRBJ2-2
CDR3aa: CASSPYLGSGELFF
CDR3nt: TGTGCCAGTAGTCCCTATTTGGGGTCCGGGGAGCTGTTTTTT

d_gene: NA
abundance: NA
v_gene: TRBV7-6
j_gene: TRBJ2-1
CDR3aa: CASSSAARGASYNEQFF
CDR3nt: TGTGCCAGCAGCTCGGCGGCTCGGGGGGCGTCCTACAATGAGCAGTTCTTC

d_gene: TRBD2
abundance: NA
v_gene: TRBV7-9
j_gene: TRBJ2-1
CDR3aa: CASSSRFPSGSSHEQFF
CDR3nt: TGTGCCAGCAGCTCCCGATTTCCTAGCGGGAGTAGCCATGAGCAGTTCTTC

d_gene: NA
abundance: NA
v_gene: TRBV29-1
j_gene: TRBJ2-7
CDR3aa: CSVGVRFDEQYF
CDR3nt: TGCAGCGTTGGGGTCCGATTCGACGAGCAGTACTTC